This entry describes one T cell receptor beta chain. Its target is unknown. Input per TCR library consisted of approximately 4,000 ng of total RNA. The UMIs carried a 6-nucleotide sample barcode, and they were added by template switching. TCRdb re-called the 5' RACE reads; one entry per CDR3 protein, DNA not given. The sample table includes 300,000 to 350,000 distinct CDR3 sequences. These data come from a study of monozygotic twins with inflammatory bowel disease. Study results and limitations: IBD-affected twins scored below their healthy co-twins in TCRbeta diversity (inverse Simpson).

This CDR3 comprises 12 residues. Germline lookup yields CDR1 SGHRS and CDR2 YFSETQ. The TCR was taken from a human donor with ulcerative colitis or Crohn's disease, or a healthy co-twin of an affected twin (not recorded which). Sequences were obtained from blood. V gene TRBV5-1 combines with J gene TRBJ2-7. CDR3 sequence reads: CASGELEQAQYF.